This entry concerns a single T cell receptor (beta chain). The target antigen is unknown. All of the donors resided in Nashville, Tennessee, and each was a Caucasian adult. The CD4+ fraction was divided into a CD45RA+ naive subset and a CD45RA-negative memory subset. This record belongs to a study of shared clonotypes between healthy human individuals. The wider study: Per-donor plates numbered three CD4 naive, three CD4 memory, two CD8 naive and one CD8 memory.

Assay used: immunoSEQ multiplex PCR; TCRdb lists only in-frame clones, some missing. Of about 2 million clones listed, roughly 94% are singletons. Notes on the study in general: Among several donors, about 4.6% of naive CD4 clonotypes were found in common.

The CDR3 length is 15 residues. Germline V gene sequence: CDR1 SGHTA, CDR2 FQGNSA. V was clipped by 4 bases and J by 3 bases; unmatched bases: 5. The origin of this receptor is a man aged 18 to 30 in good health. The rearrangement uses TRBV7-2 and TRBJ1-4, with 7 bases fitting TRBD1. The sequencing input was naive CD4+ T cells sorted from blood. Subset noted: CD45RA+ positively selected. The CDR3 region has the DNA TGTGCCAGCAGCTGGGACAGCGACCCTAATGAAAAACTGTTTTTT. Translated, it gives CASSWDSDPNEKLFF.